The rows below give T cell receptor beta chains drawn from one sample of a study of T cell responses to AZD1222 COVID-19 vaccine. Assay used: immunoSEQ multiplex PCR; TCRdb lists only in-frame clones, some missing. Of more than 95,000 clones listed, approximately 84% are singletons. The sequences come from peripheral blood, collected on day 0 of AZD1222 vaccination. These receptors were collected from an adult in good health. The CDR3 runs from the conserved cysteine through the conserved F or W. A D gene is named only where the DNA matches it firmly.

V gene	J gene	D gene	CDR3 DNA	CDR3 protein
TRBV30	TRBJ1-4	NA	TGTGCCTGGAGTGTGGGGGGAGGGGAAAAACTGTTTTTT	CAWSVGGGEKLFF
TRBV24-1	TRBJ2-1	NA	TGTGCCACCGAGGCAGGGGGAGGAAATGAGCAGTTCTTC	CATEAGGGNEQFF
TRBV4-1	TRBJ1-2	NA	TGCGCCAGCAGCCAAGAGGGGAAACTTAACTATGGCTACACCTTC	CASSQEGKLNYGYTF
TRBV7-9	TRBJ1-5	TRBD1	TGTGCCAGCAGCCCGGGGACAGGGCTTCAGCCCCAGCATTTT	CASSPGTGLQPQHF
TRBV20-1	TRBJ2-1	TRBD2	TGCAGTGCTAGTGGAGTGGCTAGCGGGTACAATGAGCAGTTCTTC	CSASGVASGYNEQFF
TRBV14	TRBJ1-2	NA	TGTGCCAGCAGCCAAGCGGGCGCTAACTATGGCTACACCTTC	CASSQAGANYGYTF
TRBV18	TRBJ2-5	NA	TGTGCCAGCTCAGTAGCGTTTGAGGAGACCCAGTACTTC	CASSVAFEETQYF
TRBV4-1	TRBJ2-2	NA	TGCGCCAGCAGCCAAGCCAACAGGGAGGGCACCGGGGAGCTGTTTTTT	CASSQANREGTGELFF
TRBV27	TRBJ1-2	NA	TGTGCCAGCAGTCCCTTGACAGGTGATGGCTACACCTTC	CASSPLTGDGYTF
TRBV30	TRBJ2-1	NA	TGTGCCTGGAGTGCCCTCACAGGGAATGAGCAGTTCTTC	CAWSALTGNEQFF
TRBV28	TRBJ1-6	NA	TGTGCCAGCGGACAGACAGGACCCCATAATTCACCCCTCCACTTT	CASGQTGPHNSPLHF
TRBV7-9	TRBJ1-5	NA	TGTGCCAGCAGCTTAGGGACCGATCAGCCCCAGCATTTT	CASSLGTDQPQHF
TRBV11-3	TRBJ1-1	NA	TGTGCCAGCAGCTTAAACCCGGGTAGCATGAACACTGAAGCTTTCTTT	CASSLNPGSMNTEAFF